The source of this T cell receptor (beta chain) is a study of T cell changes during pregnancy in multiple sclerosis. The CDR3 is 15 amino acids. Between the trimmed V and J ends, which lost 4 bases and 0 bases, there was a span of 7 bases. Germline CDR1 is ENHRY and CDR2 is SYGVKD. TCRdb keeps only in-frame clones here, not all; method: immunoSEQ multiplex PCR. The data show over 70,000 clones, 90% to 95% seen once. The receptor was isolated from a female donor in good health, enrolled as a control in a pregnancy study. The source was peripheral blood, collected in the first trimester of pregnancy. The chain joins TRBV10-3 to TRBJ2-6; D gene unclear. As DNA, the CDR3 is TGTGCCATCAGTGGACACTTCTCTGGGGCCAACGTCCTGACTTTC. Amino acids: CAISGHFSGANVLTF.